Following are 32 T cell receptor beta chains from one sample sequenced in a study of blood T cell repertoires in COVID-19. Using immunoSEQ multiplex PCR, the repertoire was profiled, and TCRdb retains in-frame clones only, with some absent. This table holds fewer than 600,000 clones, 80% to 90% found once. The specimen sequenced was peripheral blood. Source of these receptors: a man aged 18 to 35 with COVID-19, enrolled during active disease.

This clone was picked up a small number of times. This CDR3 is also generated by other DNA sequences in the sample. The CDR3 sequence is CASSPAGGSYNEQFF. CDR3 nucleotide sequence: TGCGCCAGCAGCCCTGCGGGGGGTTCCTACAATGAGCAGTTCTTC. This rearrangement joins TRBV5-1 to TRBJ2-1, with 8 positions matching TRBD2. CDR1 SGHRS and CDR2 YFSETQ come from the germline V gene. The CDR3 has 15 amino acids. V lost 4 bases to trimming and J lost 1 base; unmatched junction nucleotides: 4.

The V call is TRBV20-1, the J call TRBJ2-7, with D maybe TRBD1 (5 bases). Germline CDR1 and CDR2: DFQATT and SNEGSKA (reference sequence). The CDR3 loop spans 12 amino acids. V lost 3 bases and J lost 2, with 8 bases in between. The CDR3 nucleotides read TGCAGTGCTAGTACAGGCACCTACGAGCAGTACTTC. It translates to CSASTGTYEQYF.

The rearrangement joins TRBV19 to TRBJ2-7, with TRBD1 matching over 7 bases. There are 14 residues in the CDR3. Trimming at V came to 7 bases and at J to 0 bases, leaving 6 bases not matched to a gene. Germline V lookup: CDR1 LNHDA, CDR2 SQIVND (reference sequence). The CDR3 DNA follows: TGTGCCAGTACGGGACAGTCCAGCTCCTACGAGCAGTACTTC. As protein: CASTGQSSSYEQYF.

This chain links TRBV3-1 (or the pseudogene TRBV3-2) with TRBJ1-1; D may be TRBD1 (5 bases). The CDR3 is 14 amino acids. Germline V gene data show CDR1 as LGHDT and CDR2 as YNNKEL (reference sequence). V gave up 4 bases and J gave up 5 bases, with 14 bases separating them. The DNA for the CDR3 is TGTGCCAGCAGCCGTGGGGGACTCTATACTGAAGCTTTCTTT. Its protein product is CASSRGGLYTEAFF.

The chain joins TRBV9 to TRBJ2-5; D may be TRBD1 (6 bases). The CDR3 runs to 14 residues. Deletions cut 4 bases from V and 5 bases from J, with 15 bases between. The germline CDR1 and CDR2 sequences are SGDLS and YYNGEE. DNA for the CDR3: TGTGCCAGCAGCCGGGGCAGGGGTGCGGAGACCCAGTACTTC. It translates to CASSRGRGAETQYF.

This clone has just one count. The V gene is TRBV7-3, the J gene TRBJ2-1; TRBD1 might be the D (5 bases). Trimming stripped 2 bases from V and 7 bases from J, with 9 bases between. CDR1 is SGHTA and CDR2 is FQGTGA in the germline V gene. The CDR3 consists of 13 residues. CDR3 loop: CASSLLPGNEQFF. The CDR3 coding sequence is TGTGCCAGCAGCTTACTCCCAGGGAATGAGCAGTTCTTC.

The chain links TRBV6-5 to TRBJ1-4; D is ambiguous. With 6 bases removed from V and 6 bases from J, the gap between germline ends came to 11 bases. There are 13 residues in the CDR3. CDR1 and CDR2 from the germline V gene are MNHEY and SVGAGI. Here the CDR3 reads CASSGGTYEKLFF. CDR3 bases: TGTGCCAGCAGCGGAGGTACCTATGAAAAACTGTTTTTT.

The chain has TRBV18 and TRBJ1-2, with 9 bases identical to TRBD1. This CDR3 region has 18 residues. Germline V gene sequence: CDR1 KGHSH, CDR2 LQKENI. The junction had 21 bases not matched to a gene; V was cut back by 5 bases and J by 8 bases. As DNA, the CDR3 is TGTGCCAGCTCATACTATCCCGCGAACCGGGACAGGGCCCTAGGCTACACCTTC. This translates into CASSYYPANRDRALGYTF.

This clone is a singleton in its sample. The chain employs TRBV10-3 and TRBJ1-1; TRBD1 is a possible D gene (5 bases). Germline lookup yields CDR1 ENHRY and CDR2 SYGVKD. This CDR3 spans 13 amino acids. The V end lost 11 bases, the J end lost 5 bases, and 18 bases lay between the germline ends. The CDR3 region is CAVNAGLGTEAFF. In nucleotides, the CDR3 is TGTGCCGTAAATGCGGGGCTCGGGACTGAAGCTTTCTTT.

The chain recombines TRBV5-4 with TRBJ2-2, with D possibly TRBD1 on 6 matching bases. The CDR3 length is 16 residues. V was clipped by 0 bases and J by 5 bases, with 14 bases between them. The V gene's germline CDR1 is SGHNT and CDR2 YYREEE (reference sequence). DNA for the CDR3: TGTGCCAGCAGCTTGGAGTTTGTACAGGGAACCGGGGAGCTGTTTTTT. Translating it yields CASSLEFVQGTGELFF.

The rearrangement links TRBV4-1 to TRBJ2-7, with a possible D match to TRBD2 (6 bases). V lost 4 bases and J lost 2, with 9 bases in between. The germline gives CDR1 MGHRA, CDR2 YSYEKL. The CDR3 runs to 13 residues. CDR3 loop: CASSLGLTYEQYF. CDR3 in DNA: TGCGCCAGCAGCCTGGGACTTACCTACGAGCAGTACTTC.

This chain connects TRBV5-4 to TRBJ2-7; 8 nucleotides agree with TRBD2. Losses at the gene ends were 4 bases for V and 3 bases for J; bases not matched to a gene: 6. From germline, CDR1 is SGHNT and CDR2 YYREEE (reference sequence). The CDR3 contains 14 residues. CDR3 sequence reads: CASSPAGDLYEQYF. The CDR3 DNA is TGTGCCAGCAGCCCAGCGGGGGACCTCTACGAGCAGTACTTC.

The CDR3 region has the DNA TGTGCCAGCAGCCAAGGTACAGGGAGCAATATCTATGGCTACACCTTC. It yields the protein CASSQGTGSNIYGYTF. The V gene is TRBV3-1 (or the pseudogene TRBV3-2), the J gene TRBJ1-2; tentatively, D is TRBD1 (6 bases). V lost 1 base, J lost 4 bases, and 16 bases lay in between. Germline values: CDR1 LGHDT, CDR2 YNNKEL (reference sequence). The CDR3 is 16 amino acids.

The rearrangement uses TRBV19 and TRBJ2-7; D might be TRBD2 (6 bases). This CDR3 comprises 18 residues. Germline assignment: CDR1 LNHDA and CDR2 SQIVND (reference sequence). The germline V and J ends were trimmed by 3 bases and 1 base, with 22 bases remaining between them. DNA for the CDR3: TGTGCCAGTAGTATGGGATCGGTCGACGGGAGCCTTTCCTACGAGCAGTACTTC. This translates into CASSMGSVDGSLSYEQYF.

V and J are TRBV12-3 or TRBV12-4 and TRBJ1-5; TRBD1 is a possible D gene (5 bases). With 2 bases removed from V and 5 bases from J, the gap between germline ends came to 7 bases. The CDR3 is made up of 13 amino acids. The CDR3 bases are TGTGCCAGCAGTTTATCCAGGGATCAGCCCCAGCATTTT. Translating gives CASSLSRDQPQHF.

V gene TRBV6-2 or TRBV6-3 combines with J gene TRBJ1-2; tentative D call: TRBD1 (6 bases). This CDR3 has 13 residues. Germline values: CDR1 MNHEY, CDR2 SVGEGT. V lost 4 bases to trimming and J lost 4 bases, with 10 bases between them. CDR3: CASSFDRPYGYTF. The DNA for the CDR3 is TGTGCCAGCAGTTTTGACAGGCCCTATGGCTACACCTTC.

CDR3 loop: CASSYQGKEKLFF. The DNA of the CDR3 is TGTGCCAGCAGTTACCAGGGAAAGGAAAAACTGTTTTTT. The chain employs TRBV6-6 and TRBJ1-4, with D maybe TRBD1 (5 bases). V was pared by 2 bases and J by 8 bases, with 9 bases between. Looked up from germline, CDR1 is MNHNY and CDR2 is SVGAGI (reference sequence). CDR3 length: 13 residues.

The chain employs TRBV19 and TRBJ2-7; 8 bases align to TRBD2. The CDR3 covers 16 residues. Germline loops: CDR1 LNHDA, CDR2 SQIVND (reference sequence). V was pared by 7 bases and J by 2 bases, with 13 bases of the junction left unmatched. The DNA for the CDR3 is TGTGCCAGTACCGCCGCTGGTAGCGGGGCCCCCTACGAGCAGTACTTC. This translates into CASTAAGSGAPYEQYF.

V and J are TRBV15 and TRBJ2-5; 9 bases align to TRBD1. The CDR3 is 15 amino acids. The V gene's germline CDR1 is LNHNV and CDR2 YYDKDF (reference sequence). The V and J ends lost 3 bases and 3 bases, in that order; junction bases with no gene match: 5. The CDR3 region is CATSSRGQGEETQYF. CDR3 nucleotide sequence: TGTGCCACCAGCAGCCGGGGACAGGGAGAAGAGACCCAGTACTTC.

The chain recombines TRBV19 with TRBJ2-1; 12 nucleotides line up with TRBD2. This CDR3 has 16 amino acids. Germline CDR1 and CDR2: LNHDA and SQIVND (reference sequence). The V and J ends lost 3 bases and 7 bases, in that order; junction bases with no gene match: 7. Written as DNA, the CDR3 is TGTGCCAGTAGTATCGTGGGACTAGCGGGCCCGAATGAGCAGTTCTTC. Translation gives CASSIVGLAGPNEQFF. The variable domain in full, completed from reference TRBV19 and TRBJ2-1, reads DGGITQSPKYLFRKEGQNVTLSCEQNLNHDAMYWYRQDPGQGLRLIYYSQIVNDFQKGDIAEGYSVSREKKESFPLTVTSAQKNPTAFYLCASSIVGLAGPNEQFFGPGTRLTVL.

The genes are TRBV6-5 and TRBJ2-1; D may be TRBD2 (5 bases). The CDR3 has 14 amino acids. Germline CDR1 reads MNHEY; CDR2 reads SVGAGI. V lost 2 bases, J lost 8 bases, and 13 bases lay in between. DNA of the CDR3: TGTGCCAGCAGTTACAATTCTCGAGCGGATGAGCAGTTCTTC. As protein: CASSYNSRADEQFF.

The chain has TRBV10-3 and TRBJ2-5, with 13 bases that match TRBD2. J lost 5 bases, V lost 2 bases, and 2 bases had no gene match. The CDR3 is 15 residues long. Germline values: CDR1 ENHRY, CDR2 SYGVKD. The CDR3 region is CAISEGLAGVETQYF. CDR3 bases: TGTGCCATCAGTGAGGGACTAGCGGGAGTGGAGACCCAGTACTTC.

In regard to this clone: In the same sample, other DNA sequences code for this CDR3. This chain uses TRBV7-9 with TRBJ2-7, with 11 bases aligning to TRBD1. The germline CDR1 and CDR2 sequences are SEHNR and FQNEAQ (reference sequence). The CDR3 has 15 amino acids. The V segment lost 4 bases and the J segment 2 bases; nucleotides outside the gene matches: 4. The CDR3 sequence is CASSSPGQGAYEQYF. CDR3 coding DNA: TGTGCCAGCAGCTCTCCGGGACAGGGGGCCTACGAGCAGTACTTC.

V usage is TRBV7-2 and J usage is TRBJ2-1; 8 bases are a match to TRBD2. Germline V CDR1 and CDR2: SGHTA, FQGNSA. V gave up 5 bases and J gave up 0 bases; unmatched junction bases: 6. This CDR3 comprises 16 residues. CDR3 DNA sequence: TGTGCCAGCAGCGTTAGACTAGCGAGCTCCTACAATGAGCAGTTCTTC. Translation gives CASSVRLASSYNEQFF.

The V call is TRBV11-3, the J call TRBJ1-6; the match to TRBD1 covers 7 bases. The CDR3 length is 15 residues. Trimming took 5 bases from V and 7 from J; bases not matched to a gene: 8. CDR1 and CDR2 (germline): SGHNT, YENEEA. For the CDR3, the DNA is TGTGCCAGCAGCCAACCGGGACAGTTAAATTCACCCCTCCACTTT. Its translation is CASSQPGQLNSPLHF.

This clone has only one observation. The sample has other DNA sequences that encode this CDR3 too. In nucleotides, the CDR3 is TGTGCCAGCTCACCACTGACAAGGAACACTGAAGCTTTCTTT. It translates to CASSPLTRNTEAFF. This sequence joins TRBV18 and TRBJ1-1; no clear D. Per the germline V gene, CDR1 is KGHSH and CDR2 is LQKENI. The CDR3 is 14 amino acids. Between the trimmed V and J ends, which lost 1 base and 1 base, there was a span of 7 bases.

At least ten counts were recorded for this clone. The CDR3 sequence: CASSQIQGRGEDWTEAFF. The CDR3 DNA sequence: TGCGCCAGCAGCCAGATACAGGGGCGGGGGGAAGATTGGACTGAAGCTTTCTTT. J is TRBJ1-1 and V is TRBV4-1; 7 nucleotides agree with TRBD1. The germline V gene encodes CDR1 MGHRA and CDR2 YSYEKL. The CDR3 extends over 18 amino acids. After removal of 3 bases from V and 5 bases from J, the junction contained 18 bases not matched to a gene.

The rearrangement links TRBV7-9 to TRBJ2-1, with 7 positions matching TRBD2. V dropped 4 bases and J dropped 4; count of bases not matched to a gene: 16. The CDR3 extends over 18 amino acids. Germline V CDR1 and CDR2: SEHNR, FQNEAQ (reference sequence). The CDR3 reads CASSSPGLLSLWYNEQFF. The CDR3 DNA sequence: TGTGCCAGCAGCTCCCCGGGACTACTCTCCCTTTGGTACAATGAGCAGTTCTTC.

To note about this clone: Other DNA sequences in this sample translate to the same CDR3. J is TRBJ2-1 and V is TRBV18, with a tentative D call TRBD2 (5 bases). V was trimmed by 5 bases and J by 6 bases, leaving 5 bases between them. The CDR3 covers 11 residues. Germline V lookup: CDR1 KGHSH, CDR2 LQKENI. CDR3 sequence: CASSGGNEQFF. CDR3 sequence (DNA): TGTGCCAGCTCAGGAGGCAATGAGCAGTTCTTC.

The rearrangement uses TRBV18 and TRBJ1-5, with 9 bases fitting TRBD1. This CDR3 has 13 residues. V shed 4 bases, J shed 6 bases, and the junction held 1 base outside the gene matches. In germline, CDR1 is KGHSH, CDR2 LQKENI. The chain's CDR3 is CASSRQGGQPQHF. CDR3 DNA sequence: TGTGCCAGCTCACGACAGGGGGGTCAGCCCCAGCATTTT.

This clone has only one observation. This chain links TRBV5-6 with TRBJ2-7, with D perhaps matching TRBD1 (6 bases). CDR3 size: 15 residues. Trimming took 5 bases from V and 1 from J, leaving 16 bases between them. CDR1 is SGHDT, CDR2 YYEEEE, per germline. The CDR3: CASSQGGYISYEQYF. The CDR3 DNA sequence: TGTGCCAGCAGTCAAGGGGGATACATTTCCTACGAGCAGTACTTC.

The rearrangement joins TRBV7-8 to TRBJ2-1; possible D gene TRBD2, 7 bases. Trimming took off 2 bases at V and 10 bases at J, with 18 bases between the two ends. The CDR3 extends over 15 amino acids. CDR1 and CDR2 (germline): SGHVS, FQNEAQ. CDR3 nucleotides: TGTGCCAGCAGCTTACTCGGGGGGCCTGGAAACGAGCAGTTCTTC. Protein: CASSLLGGPGNEQFF.